This is a list of T cell receptor beta chains from one sample in a study of cytomegalovirus exposure and HLA in healthy donors. Measured with immunoSEQ multiplex PCR; TCRdb has only the in-frame clones, and not every one. The table includes 260,000 or so clones, 88% detected once. The sequencing sample was made of PBMCs. These receptors were collected from a woman aged 18-30 years in good health and CMV-seronegative. The CDR3 runs from the conserved cysteine through the conserved F or W. Each record gives: V gene, J gene, CDR3 protein.

>TRBV29-1|TRBJ2-1
CSVDFMGLAGGVGNEQFF
>TRBV9|TRBJ2-3
CASSVATGISDTQYF
>TRBV19|TRBJ2-2
CASSHLARKSPTGELFF
>TRBV5-1|TRBJ2-5
CASSLGTGQETQYF
>TRBV29-1|TRBJ1-1
CSVAPTGVRGGTEAFF
>TRBV6-6|TRBJ1-5
CASSPTGAGVQPQHF
>TRBV7-8|TRBJ1-3
CASSSEPYRSSGNTIYF
>TRBV9|TRBJ2-2
CASSVEPTGELFF
>TRBV6-5|TRBJ2-7
CASSADKNYEQYF
>TRBV6-1|TRBJ2-7
CASSEARRGKGYEQYF
>TRBV9|TRBJ2-7
CASSVATGLSYEQYF
>TRBV7-9|TRBJ1-2
CASSSTGKDGYTF
>TRBV9|TRBJ1-1
CASSVTSQGGTEAFF
>TRBV6-4|TRBJ2-3
CASSDWFRGGTDTQYF
>TRBV10-3|TRBJ2-7
CAISEGTGIYEQYF
>TRBV6-1|TRBJ1-2
CASVSTTVVPYGYTF
>TRBV11-2|TRBJ2-1
CASSLLRAGGGHEQFF
>TRBV29-1|TRBJ2-3
CSVEDRLAHSTDTQYF
>TRBV19|TRBJ2-6
CASSRQGDASGANVLTF
>TRBV5-4|TRBJ2-1
CASSFGTSGIPEQFF
>TRBV27|TRBJ1-4
CASGRPFDEKLFF
>TRBV6-5|TRBJ2-4
CASSYSALAKNIQYF
>TRBV5-1|TRBJ2-4
CASSLGLAGGENIQYF
>TRBV6-1|TRBJ2-5
CASSEGSGRSRETQYF
>TRBV4-1|TRBJ2-3
CASSQEGGTAPDTQYF
>TRBV7-3|TRBJ2-3
CASSIIAGESTDTQYF
>TRBV6-1|TRBJ1-1
CASTRLNTEAFF
>TRBV5-6|TRBJ1-2
CASSLNIDRYGYTF
>TRBV28|TRBJ2-1
CASSLIAAEQFF
>TRBV19|TRBJ1-4
CASGGQQAGEKLFF
>TRBV7-3|TRBJ2-1
CASSFTGDSYNEQFF
>TRBV7-9|TRBJ2-7
CASSLVTERKHPYEQYF
>TRBV5-1|TRBJ1-1
CASSADRGLPRTEAFF
>TRBV27|TRBJ1-4
CASSQTGVKGSRGKLFF
>TRBV7-8|TRBJ1-2
CASSLGQGVFGYTF
>TRBV5-4|TRBJ2-5
CASSLAGRGRGETQYF
>TRBV6-5|TRBJ1-2
CASSYSRLNYGYTF
>TRBV28|TRBJ1-4
CASANRGLDNEKLFF
>TRBV28|TRBJ1-2
CASSVQGRHGYTF
>TRBV19|TRBJ2-4
CASSMGGQGSIQYF
>TRBV2|TRBJ2-4
CASCWTSGREAKNIQYF
>TRBV7-9|TRBJ1-2
CASTPKGAGAFYGYTF
>TRBV19|TRBJ1-5
CASSIMDKSNQPQHF
>TRBV29-1|TRBJ2-6
CSVEDRVSTGANVLTF
>TRBV5-4|TRBJ1-1
CASSGRDRQKNTEAFF
>TRBV18|TRBJ1-6
CASSPLGGEGNSPLHF
>TRBV19|TRBJ2-4
CASQPTQGTGAKNIQYF
>TRBV6-6|TRBJ1-6
CASSYLSSVYNSPLHF
>TRBV4-1|TRBJ2-7
CASSQGAGGSHYEQYF
>TRBV7-3|TRBJ1-2
CASSTRAGDGYTF
>TRBV25-1|TRBJ2-1
CASSERDNRYNEQFF
>TRBV2|TRBJ2-3
CASKELPTDTQYF
>TRBV7-2|TRBJ2-7
CASSFGGFAYEQYF
>TRBV9|TRBJ2-6
CASSPGVGTGANVLTF
>TRBV27|TRBJ2-7
CASSLISSGSSSPYEQYF
>TRBV15|TRBJ1-1
CATSRGGTVEAFF
>TRBV27|TRBJ2-1
CASSLSASGISHEQFF
>TRBV29-1|TRBJ2-1
CSVRHRGSYNEQFF
>TRBV5-4|TRBJ2-7
CASSSDSGRYEQYF
>TRBV28|TRBJ2-1
CASSPLAGVTGNEQFF